This T cell receptor (beta chain) was sequenced in a study of read filtering for tumor transcriptome and immune sequencing. Study context: Revised staging placed eight or nine patients in R-ISS I, about 17 in II, more than five in III. Overall study findings and caveats: Even smaller IR-seq throughput identified most shared clonotypes. Approximately 77% of IR-seq clonotypes had a single read, yet these held 3% to 4% of reads.

Comment on this clonotype: Its antigen is not known. No DNA is shown, since the ends of the CDR3 on it are uncertain; the CDR3 is the one TCRdb lists.

Sampling of bone marrow took place during active disease in every patient. Molecular barcoded adaptors covering alpha/delta and beta/gamma chains were used on 400 to 450 ng RNA. TCRdb reprocessed the reads with MiXCR, giving one entry per CDR3 protein. The table records roughly 90,000 distinct CDR3 sequences, 20% to 25% of them present only once. Sequencing was done on a sample of a population of CD138-negative cells sorted from bone marrow. The receptor's source is a donor aged 40 or over with multiple myeloma.

This chain's CDR3 is CTSSQDSDRSSYGCTF. This rearrangement joins TRBV4-1 to TRBJ1-2. Inclusive of both ends, the CDR3 amounts to 16 amino acids. Germline loops: CDR1 MGHRA, CDR2 YSYEKL.